This is a list of T cell receptor beta chains from one sample in a study of blood T cell repertoires in COVID-19. Clones were read by immunoSEQ multiplex PCR, and TCRdb kept only the in-frame ones, dropping some. The table has about 200,000 clones, over 80% seen once; the top ten hold around 26%. The material sequenced was peripheral blood. The receptors were sampled from a man aged 40-50 years with acute or convalescent COVID-19. Both conserved end residues are part of each CDR3. Fields, in order: D gene, J gene, clone size, V gene, CDR3 protein, CDR3 DNA. A D gene is named only where the DNA matches it firmly. Clone size appears in some rows only: once, few, many, or a class for an expanded clone.

d_call: -
j_call: TRBJ2-1
clone_size: -
v_call: TRBV7-9
cdr3_aa: CASSLGAGYNEQFF
cdr3_nt: TGTGCCAGCAGCTTAGGGGCAGGCTACAATGAGCAGTTCTTC

d_call: TRBD2
j_call: TRBJ2-3
clone_size: -
v_call: TRBV5-8
cdr3_aa: CASSYGLAGGTDTQYF
cdr3_nt: TGTGCCAGCAGCTACGGACTAGCGGGAGGAACAGATACGCAGTATTTT

d_call: -
j_call: TRBJ1-5
clone_size: -
v_call: TRBV3-1/TRBV3-2
cdr3_aa: CASSQGRQGVAHF
cdr3_nt: TGTGCCAGCAGCCAAGGGCGACAAGGCGTCGCGCATTTT

d_call: -
j_call: TRBJ2-1
clone_size: -
v_call: TRBV7-9
cdr3_aa: CASSLAREYNEQFF
cdr3_nt: TGTGCCAGCAGCTTAGCCAGGGAATACAATGAGCAGTTCTTC

d_call: TRBD1
j_call: TRBJ1-2
clone_size: -
v_call: TRBV9
cdr3_aa: CASSAHDRDGGYGYTF
cdr3_nt: TGTGCCAGCAGCGCCCACGACAGGGACGGTGGGTATGGCTACACCTTC

d_call: -
j_call: TRBJ2-6
clone_size: -
v_call: TRBV5-1
cdr3_aa: CASSLAGVRGANVLTF
cdr3_nt: TGCGCCAGCAGCTTGGCCGGGGTACGAGGGGCCAACGTCCTGACTTTC

d_call: -
j_call: TRBJ1-1
clone_size: -
v_call: TRBV25-1
cdr3_aa: CASSETFAGSNTEAFF
cdr3_nt: TGTGCCAGCAGTGAAACGTTTGCGGGGTCGAACACTGAAGCTTTCTTT

d_call: -
j_call: TRBJ1-5
clone_size: few
v_call: TRBV3-1/TRBV3-2
cdr3_aa: CASSQGGGPGNNQPQHF
cdr3_nt: TGTGCCAGCAGCCAAGGAGGGGGTCCAGGCAACAATCAGCCCCAGCATTTT

d_call: -
j_call: TRBJ1-1
clone_size: -
v_call: TRBV30
cdr3_aa: CAWSVPDSRLNTEAFF
cdr3_nt: TGTGCCTGGAGTGTACCGGACAGCAGATTGAACACTGAAGCTTTCTTT

d_call: -
j_call: TRBJ2-7
clone_size: -
v_call: TRBV4-1
cdr3_aa: CASTQGHSYEQYF
cdr3_nt: TGCGCCAGCACCCAAGGTCACTCCTACGAGCAGTACTTC

d_call: TRBD1
j_call: TRBJ2-2
clone_size: once
v_call: TRBV11-1
cdr3_aa: CASSLGTGHTGELFF
cdr3_nt: TGTGCCAGCAGCCTAGGGACAGGGCACACCGGGGAGCTGTTTTTT

d_call: -
j_call: TRBJ2-7
clone_size: -
v_call: TRBV5-5
cdr3_aa: CASSLGQSSYEQYF
cdr3_nt: TGTGCCAGCAGCTTGGGACAGAGCTCCTACGAGCAGTACTTC

d_call: -
j_call: TRBJ2-7
clone_size: few
v_call: TRBV9
cdr3_aa: CASSPRQGLSYEQYF
cdr3_nt: TGTGCCAGCAGCCCACGACAGGGACTCTCCTACGAGCAGTACTTC

d_call: -
j_call: TRBJ2-7
clone_size: -
v_call: TRBV7-2
cdr3_aa: CASSALLGGGYEQYF
cdr3_nt: TGTGCCAGCAGCGCACTGCTAGGGGGGGGATACGAGCAGTACTTC

d_call: TRBD1
j_call: TRBJ1-3
clone_size: -
v_call: TRBV19
cdr3_aa: CASAFRQGQSSGNTIYF
cdr3_nt: TGTGCCAGCGCATTCAGACAGGGGCAATCCTCTGGAAACACCATATATTTT

d_call: -
j_call: TRBJ2-3
clone_size: -
v_call: TRBV7-8
cdr3_aa: CALHRVNPLPDTQYF
cdr3_nt: TGTGCCTTGCACAGGGTTAACCCGCTTCCAGATACGCAGTATTTT

d_call: TRBD2
j_call: TRBJ2-5
clone_size: -
v_call: TRBV5-4
cdr3_aa: CASSNGGASGETQYF
cdr3_nt: TGTGCCAGCAGTAACGGGGGGGCCTCCGGAGAGACCCAGTACTTC

d_call: TRBD2
j_call: TRBJ2-3
clone_size: -
v_call: TRBV7-3
cdr3_aa: CASSRSSGSTDTQYF
cdr3_nt: TGTGCCAGCAGCCGGTCTAGCGGGAGTACAGATACGCAGTATTTT

d_call: -
j_call: TRBJ2-3
clone_size: -
v_call: TRBV12-3/TRBV12-4
cdr3_aa: CASRAGLSDTQYF
cdr3_nt: TGTGCCAGCAGAGCAGGGTTGTCAGATACGCAGTATTTT

d_call: TRBD2
j_call: TRBJ2-3
clone_size: -
v_call: TRBV5-4
cdr3_aa: CASSLGAGGPTDTQYF
cdr3_nt: TGTGCCAGCAGCTTGGGAGCGGGAGGGCCCACAGATACGCAGTATTTT

d_call: -
j_call: TRBJ1-2
clone_size: -
v_call: TRBV7-8
cdr3_aa: CASSLDSVSGYTF
cdr3_nt: TGTGCCAGCAGCTTAGATTCCGTTTCGGGCTACACCTTC

d_call: -
j_call: TRBJ2-7
clone_size: -
v_call: TRBV15
cdr3_aa: CATSRDEPGKNEQYF
cdr3_nt: TGTGCCACCAGCAGAGATGAGCCAGGAAAAAACGAGCAGTACTTC

d_call: -
j_call: TRBJ1-4
clone_size: -
v_call: TRBV10-3
cdr3_aa: CAISWGNEKLFF
cdr3_nt: TGTGCCATCAGTTGGGGCAATGAAAAACTGTTTTTT

d_call: TRBD2
j_call: TRBJ2-5
clone_size: -
v_call: TRBV7-8
cdr3_aa: CASSSTSGMETQYF
cdr3_nt: TGTGCCAGCAGCTCTACTAGCGGGATGGAGACCCAGTACTTC

d_call: -
j_call: TRBJ1-2
clone_size: -
v_call: TRBV7-2
cdr3_aa: CASSPRSGWGGYTF
cdr3_nt: TGTGCCAGCAGCCCGCGTTCAGGGTGGGGTGGCTACACCTTC

d_call: -
j_call: TRBJ1-1
clone_size: once
v_call: TRBV2
cdr3_aa: CASSGRVSNTEAFF
cdr3_nt: TGTGCCAGCAGTGGACGGGTTAGCAACACTGAAGCTTTCTTT

d_call: TRBD1
j_call: TRBJ2-2
clone_size: -
v_call: TRBV3-1/TRBV3-2
cdr3_aa: CASSLRRQGRTGELFF
cdr3_nt: TGTGCCAGCAGCCTACGAAGACAGGGGAGGACCGGGGAGCTGTTTTTT

d_call: -
j_call: TRBJ1-1
clone_size: -
v_call: TRBV19
cdr3_aa: CASAFAAVNTEAFF
cdr3_nt: TGTGCCAGTGCCTTCGCGGCGGTGAACACTGAAGCTTTCTTT

d_call: -
j_call: TRBJ2-1
clone_size: -
v_call: TRBV7-9
cdr3_aa: CASSRLVSEQFF
cdr3_nt: TGTGCCAGCAGCCGACTAGTGAGTGAGCAGTTCTTC

d_call: -
j_call: TRBJ1-1
clone_size: few
v_call: TRBV4-2
cdr3_aa: CASSPPWGPNTEAFF
cdr3_nt: TGTGCCAGCAGCCCCCCCTGGGGCCCGAACACTGAAGCTTTCTTT

d_call: TRBD1
j_call: TRBJ1-2
clone_size: -
v_call: TRBV5-1
cdr3_aa: CASSLDIQGARGYTF
cdr3_nt: TGCGCCAGCAGCTTGGATATACAGGGGGCGCGTGGCTACACCTTC

d_call: -
j_call: TRBJ1-2
clone_size: -
v_call: TRBV4-1
cdr3_aa: CASSQDDRANYGYTF
cdr3_nt: TGCGCCAGCAGCCAAGATGACAGAGCTAACTATGGCTACACCTTC

d_call: -
j_call: TRBJ1-5
clone_size: -
v_call: TRBV30
cdr3_aa: CAWSVQGGGQPQHF
cdr3_nt: TGTGCCTGGAGTGTACAAGGGGGGGGTCAGCCCCAGCATTTT

d_call: -
j_call: TRBJ2-6
clone_size: -
v_call: TRBV30
cdr3_aa: CAWSLPGANVLTF
cdr3_nt: TGTGCCTGGAGCCTTCCTGGGGCCAACGTCCTGACTTTC

d_call: TRBD2
j_call: TRBJ2-3
clone_size: -
v_call: TRBV2
cdr3_aa: CASSSGTSGRTDTQYF
cdr3_nt: TGTGCCAGCAGTTCCGGGACTAGCGGGCGCACAGATACGCAGTATTTT

d_call: TRBD2
j_call: TRBJ2-7
clone_size: -
v_call: TRBV4-2
cdr3_aa: CASSQGRLAGNYEQYF
cdr3_nt: TGTGCCAGCAGCCAAGGGCGGCTAGCGGGCAACTACGAGCAGTACTTC

d_call: -
j_call: TRBJ2-3
clone_size: -
v_call: TRBV6-4
cdr3_aa: CASSDSPLSTDTQYF
cdr3_nt: TGTGCCAGCAGTGACTCGCCACTTTCCACAGATACGCAGTATTTT

d_call: -
j_call: TRBJ2-1
clone_size: -
v_call: TRBV3-1/TRBV3-2
cdr3_aa: CASSRGPGVDNEQFF
cdr3_nt: TGTGCCAGCAGCCGAGGTCCGGGAGTTGACAATGAGCAGTTCTTC

d_call: TRBD2
j_call: TRBJ2-7
clone_size: once
v_call: TRBV20-1
cdr3_aa: CSASPAGYYEQYF
cdr3_nt: TGCAGTGCTAGTCCAGCGGGGTACTACGAGCAGTACTTC

d_call: TRBD1
j_call: TRBJ2-3
clone_size: -
v_call: TRBV10-1
cdr3_aa: CASSETGVRTDTQYF
cdr3_nt: TGCGCCAGCAGTGAGACAGGGGTCCGCACAGATACGCAGTATTTT

d_call: TRBD1
j_call: TRBJ1-5
clone_size: -
v_call: TRBV28
cdr3_aa: CASSFRGQGNQPQHF
cdr3_nt: TGTGCCAGCAGTTTCCGGGGACAGGGCAATCAGCCCCAGCATTTT

d_call: TRBD1
j_call: TRBJ1-5
clone_size: -
v_call: TRBV5-8
cdr3_aa: CASSLTGVSNQPQHF
cdr3_nt: TGTGCCAGCAGCCTCACAGGGGTTAGCAATCAGCCCCAGCATTTT

d_call: TRBD1
j_call: TRBJ1-1
clone_size: -
v_call: TRBV27
cdr3_aa: CASSHGQGRDTEAFF
cdr3_nt: TGTGCCAGCAGTCACGGACAGGGGCGCGACACTGAAGCTTTCTTT

d_call: -
j_call: TRBJ1-2
clone_size: -
v_call: TRBV6-5
cdr3_aa: CASSYSGGSGYGYTF
cdr3_nt: TGTGCCAGCAGTTACTCGGGAGGGTCGGGCTATGGCTACACCTTC

d_call: -
j_call: TRBJ1-3
clone_size: -
v_call: TRBV3-1/TRBV3-2
cdr3_aa: CASSLTRVLSGNTIYF
cdr3_nt: TGTGCCAGCAGCCTCACCCGGGTTCTCTCTGGAAACACCATATATTTT

d_call: -
j_call: TRBJ2-3
clone_size: -
v_call: TRBV7-8
cdr3_aa: CASSLYMRVGLSGDTQYF
cdr3_nt: TGTGCCAGCAGCTTATATATGCGGGTGGGCCTCTCGGGAGATACGCAGTATTTT

d_call: TRBD1
j_call: TRBJ1-1
clone_size: -
v_call: TRBV28
cdr3_aa: CASSSPRVGAQGTEAFF
cdr3_nt: TGTGCCAGCAGTTCTCCACGGGTAGGGGCACAGGGGACTGAAGCTTTCTTT

d_call: TRBD1
j_call: TRBJ2-7
clone_size: -
v_call: TRBV2
cdr3_aa: CASQGQGRYEQYF
cdr3_nt: TGTGCCAGCCAGGGACAGGGGCGCTACGAGCAGTACTTC

d_call: -
j_call: TRBJ2-1
clone_size: -
v_call: TRBV3-1/TRBV3-2
cdr3_aa: CASSQRHDSYNEQFF
cdr3_nt: TGTGCCAGCAGCCAACGACATGACTCCTACAATGAGCAGTTCTTC

d_call: -
j_call: TRBJ2-1
clone_size: -
v_call: TRBV27
cdr3_aa: CASTYSGEQFF
cdr3_nt: TGTGCCAGCACTTATAGTGGTGAGCAGTTCTTC

d_call: -
j_call: TRBJ2-3
clone_size: -
v_call: TRBV7-2
cdr3_aa: CASSYNAATQYF
cdr3_nt: TGTGCCAGCAGTTATAACGCGGCTACGCAGTATTTT

d_call: -
j_call: TRBJ1-1
clone_size: -
v_call: TRBV7-9
cdr3_aa: CASSPRTDFVAFF
cdr3_nt: TGTGCCAGCAGCCCTCGGACAGACTTCGTAGCTTTCTTT

d_call: -
j_call: TRBJ2-2
clone_size: few
v_call: TRBV5-4
cdr3_aa: CASSPAVAGELFF
cdr3_nt: TGTGCCAGCAGCCCAGCGGTCGCCGGGGAGCTGTTTTTT

d_call: -
j_call: TRBJ1-1
clone_size: few
v_call: TRBV15
cdr3_aa: CATSRERGRTEAFF
cdr3_nt: TGTGCCACCAGCAGAGAAAGGGGGAGAACTGAAGCTTTCTTT

d_call: -
j_call: TRBJ2-7
clone_size: -
v_call: TRBV11-1
cdr3_aa: CASSLAGVSYEQYF
cdr3_nt: TGTGCCAGCAGCTTAGCCGGTGTCTCCTACGAGCAGTACTTC

d_call: TRBD1
j_call: TRBJ1-1
clone_size: few
v_call: TRBV7-2
cdr3_aa: CASRTGQSMNTEAFF
cdr3_nt: TGTGCCAGCAGGACGGGACAGTCAATGAACACTGAAGCTTTCTTT

d_call: -
j_call: TRBJ2-7
clone_size: -
v_call: TRBV6-1
cdr3_aa: CASSEAPTGAYEQYF
cdr3_nt: TGTGCCAGCAGTGAAGCCCCTACGGGAGCCTACGAGCAGTACTTC

d_call: -
j_call: TRBJ2-1
clone_size: -
v_call: TRBV5-1
cdr3_aa: CASRRGSYNEQFF
cdr3_nt: TGCGCCAGCAGAAGGGGGTCCTACAATGAGCAGTTCTTC

d_call: TRBD1
j_call: TRBJ1-2
clone_size: -
v_call: TRBV19
cdr3_aa: CASRSRTGTPRDGYTF
cdr3_nt: TGTGCCAGTAGATCCCGGACAGGGACGCCGCGGGATGGCTACACCTTC